This entry features one T cell receptor (beta chain) sequence. The antigen remains undetermined. This CDR3 has 15 residues. The junction had 6 bases not matched to a gene; V was cut back by 5 bases and J by 4 bases. Germline V CDR1 and CDR2: MNHNY, SVGAGI (reference sequence). PCR involved 60 Vbeta and 13 Jbeta primers. Profiled with immunoSEQ multiplex PCR; TCRdb holds only in-frame clones, not every one. The sample yields under 170,000 clones, 55% to 75% seen once. The data were taken from a study of cytomegalovirus exposure and HLA in healthy donors. Study-wide findings and caveats: Sequences of the TCR beta chain were said to predict the HLA-A and HLA-B alleles of most subjects accurately. A previous analysis found most TCR beta V segments productive roughly 87% or roughly 30% of the time.

This chain connects TRBV6-6 to TRBJ2-1; TRBD2 matches at 9 bases. Source material: PBMCs. The receptor's source is a woman aged 60-75 years in good health and CMV-seropositive. CDR3: CASSATSGVYNEQFF. The CDR3 nucleotides read TGTGCCAGCAGTGCGACTAGCGGAGTGTACAATGAGCAGTTCTTC.